The entry that follows covers one T cell receptor (beta chain) sequence. Antigen specificity is unknown. Reverse transcription of all isolated RNA meant that expressed TCRB transcripts were sequenced. This table comes from immunoSEQ multiplex PCR, and its TCRdb copy is limited to in-frame clones, with some not included. The sample has approximately 470,000 clones; about 29% are singletons. These data are taken from a study of beta chain features in type 1 diabetes. Findings and limits, study-wide: Within each of all four CD4+ subsets, Type 1 diabetes patients had TCRB CDR3s that were moderately but significantly shorter.

The germline CDR1 and CDR2 sequences are GTSNPN and SVGIG (reference sequence). The V gene lost 0 bases and the J gene lost 7 bases, with 10 bases spanning the gap. The CDR3 has 13 residues. Sequenced input: naive CD4+ T cells from blood. The V and J genes are TRBV30 and TRBJ1-5; D not resolved. The source is a man younger than 30 in good health. The CDR3 DNA follows: TGTGCCTGGAGTGTTGACCGCCCCCAGCCCCAGCATTTT. This gives the protein CAWSVDRPQPQHF.